The rows below give T cell receptor beta chains drawn from one sample of a study of blood T cells in healthy people across ages. MiXCR was run by TCRdb on the 5' RACE reads, yielding one entry per CDR3 protein. Altogether 1.5 million to 2 million distinct CDR3 sequences are present, just under 50% being singletons, with the ten largest covering over 2%. The material sequenced was blood. The source is a woman in her thirties or forties in good health. Both conserved end residues are part of each CDR3. A D gene is named only where the DNA matches it firmly. Not all rows give a size; the values are once, few, many and, for expanded clones, a class.

V gene	J gene	clone size	D gene	CDR3 protein	CDR3 DNA
TRBV5-1	TRBJ2-3	few	-	CASSEGGRPDTQYF	TGCGCCAGCAGCGAGGGGGGGCGCCCAGATACGCAGTATTTT
TRBV6-5	TRBJ2-1	few	-	CASSDPRLEYNEQFF	TGTGCCAGCAGTGACCCGAGACTAGAGTACAATGAGCAGTTCTTC
TRBV6-2/TRBV6-3	TRBJ1-5	-	TRBD1	CASTRGTGGTQPQHF	TGTGCCAGCACCAGAGGGACAGGGGGGACTCAGCCCCAGCATTTT
TRBV6-1	TRBJ2-4	few	TRBD1	CASSEGQKNIQYF	TGTGCCAGCAGTGAGGGACAGAAAAACATTCAGTACTTC
TRBV25-1	TRBJ1-4	once	-	CASRMGGWGEKLFF	TGTGCCAGCAGGATGGGGGGATGGGGTGAAAAACTGTTTTTT
TRBV20-1	TRBJ1-2	-	-	CSAPRAPGHGYTF	TGCAGTGCCCCCCGGGCCCCAGGGCATGGCTACACCTTC
TRBV4-3	TRBJ2-1	-	TRBD2	CASSQDRSGGPSYNEQFF	TGCGCCAGCAGCCAAGATCGAAGCGGGGGTCCCTCCTACAATGAGCAGTTCTTC
TRBV7-8	TRBJ1-2	-	-	CASSLSVQTGYGYTF	TGTGCCAGCAGCTTATCGGTCCAAACAGGGTATGGCTACACCTTC
TRBV4-1	TRBJ1-5	-	TRBD1	CASSHMGQGGNQPQHF	TGCGCCAGCAGCCACATGGGACAGGGGGGCAATCAGCCCCAGCATTTT
TRBV7-2	TRBJ1-6	few	TRBD1	CASSGRDRTSPLHF	TGTGCCAGCAGCGGCCGGGACAGGACCTCACCCCTCCACTTT
TRBV28	TRBJ2-7	few	-	CASSFTNSYEQYF	TGTGCCAGCAGTTTTACTAATAGCTACGAGCAGTACTTC
TRBV10-2	TRBJ2-3	few	-	CASSADSSPDTQYF	TGCGCCAGCAGTGCCGACAGCTCCCCAGATACGCAGTATTTT
TRBV3-1	TRBJ2-3	-	-	CASSQLASITDTQYF	TGTGCCAGCAGCCAGTTGGCCTCTATCACAGATACGCAGTATTTT
TRBV29-1	TRBJ2-5	-	-	CSAGRIQETQYF	TGCAGCGCTGGGCGGATCCAGGAGACCCAGTACTTC